Given below is one T cell receptor beta chain in context. TCRdb's table, derived via immunoSEQ multiplex PCR, lists solely in-frame clones and lacks some. The table shows around 16,000 clones, with around 70% occurring only once. This sample is drawn from a study of PD-1 and CTLA-4 blockade in melanoma. The V segment lost 0 bases and the J segment 5 bases; nucleotides outside the gene matches: 8. The germline CDR1 and CDR2 sequences are SGDLS and YYNGEE. The CDR3 runs 16 residues. The receptor was derived from a human donor with melanoma. The chain carries TRBV9 and TRBJ2-1; 7 bases fit TRBD2. Sequencing was performed on CD8+ T cells from peripheral blood, taken before anti-PD-1 treatment. In DNA, the CDR3 is TGTGCCAGCAGCGTAGAGCACGGGGGGATAAACAATGAGCAGTTCTTC. It is translated as CASSVEHGGINNEQFF.